This T cell receptor (beta chain) was recovered during a study of cytomegalovirus exposure and HLA in healthy donors. This clone occurred a few times. The length of the CDR3 is 15 residues. CDR1 is SGHRS, CDR2 YFSETQ, per germline. V shed 0 bases, J shed 4 bases, and the junction held 6 bases outside the gene matches. PCR primers comprised 60 Vbeta and 13 Jbeta primers. Sequenced by immunoSEQ multiplex PCR; TCRdb stores in-frame clones only, minus some. The table lists fewer than 250,000 clones, approximately 82% of them singletons. This chain uses TRBV5-1 with TRBJ2-5, with 7 bases fitting TRBD2. Material: PBMCs. The sequence came from a man aged 40-55 years in good health and CMV-seropositive. This CDR3 reads CASSLEGSGRETQYF. The CDR3, as DNA: TGCGCCAGCAGCTTGGAAGGTAGCGGGCGAGAGACCCAGTACTTC.